This T cell receptor (beta chain) was sequenced during a study of spatial heterogeneity in lung cancer. About the study: 72 TRACERx patients with early, untreated non-small cell lung cancer donated samples. The follow-up PBMC samples were sequenced whenever they were available. The median time to follow-up was roughly 24 months after resection.

This clonotype was seen a handful of times. What it binds is not known. Unique molecular identifiers tagged every individual TCR cDNA molecule. MiXCR, run by TCRdb on the 5' RACE reads, gives a single entry per CDR3 protein. The sample contains tens of thousands of distinct CDR3 sequences, 6.5% to 7.5% of which appear only once. Germline V CDR1 and CDR2: SGDLS, YYNGEE. V lost 3 bases and J 2 bases, leaving 15 bases between the germline ends. CDR3 length: 16 amino acids. Regarding time point: blood at routine non-recurrence follow-up after resection. Unsorted whole RNA from tumor, nontumor lung or frozen PBMC underwent sequencing. Study-wide results and limits: Ubiquitous expanded tumor TCRs were observed in blood more at resection than follow-up.

The source material was PBMCs, sampled at follow-up. The chain is built from TRBV9 and TRBJ1-5; D ambiguous. The clonotype comes from a female donor with early-stage non-small cell lung cancer. CDR3 coding DNA: TGTGCCAGCAGCGCCTCAGATGGGAGAGGCAATCAGCCCCAGCATTTT. Translation: CASSASDGRGNQPQHF. Variable domain in full (rest from reference TRBV9 and TRBJ1-5): DSGVTQTPKHLITATGQRVTLRCSPRSGDLSVYWYQQSLDQGLQFLIQYYNGEERAKGNILERFSAQQFPDLHSELNLSSLELGDSALYFCASSASDGRGNQPQHFGDGTRLSIL.